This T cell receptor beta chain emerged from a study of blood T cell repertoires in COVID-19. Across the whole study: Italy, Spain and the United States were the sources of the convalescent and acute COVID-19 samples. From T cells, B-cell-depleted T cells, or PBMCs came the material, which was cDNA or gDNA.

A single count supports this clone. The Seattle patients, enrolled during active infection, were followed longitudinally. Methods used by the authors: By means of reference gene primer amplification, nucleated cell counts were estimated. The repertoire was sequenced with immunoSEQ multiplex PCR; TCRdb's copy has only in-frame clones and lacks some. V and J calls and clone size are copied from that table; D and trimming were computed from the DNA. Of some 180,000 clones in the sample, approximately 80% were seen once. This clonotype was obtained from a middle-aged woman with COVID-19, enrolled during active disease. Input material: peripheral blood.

CDR3 protein: CASSERVSGNNEQFF. CDR3 nucleotides: TGCGCCAGCAGTGAGCGGGTTAGCGGGAACAATGAGCAGTTCTTC. The chain couples TRBV10-1 to TRBJ2-1; 8 nucleotides agree with TRBD2. Germline CDR1 is WNHNN and CDR2 is SYGVQD (reference sequence). Losses at the gene ends were 2 bases for V and 5 bases for J; bases not matched to a gene: 5. The CDR3 runs to 15 residues.